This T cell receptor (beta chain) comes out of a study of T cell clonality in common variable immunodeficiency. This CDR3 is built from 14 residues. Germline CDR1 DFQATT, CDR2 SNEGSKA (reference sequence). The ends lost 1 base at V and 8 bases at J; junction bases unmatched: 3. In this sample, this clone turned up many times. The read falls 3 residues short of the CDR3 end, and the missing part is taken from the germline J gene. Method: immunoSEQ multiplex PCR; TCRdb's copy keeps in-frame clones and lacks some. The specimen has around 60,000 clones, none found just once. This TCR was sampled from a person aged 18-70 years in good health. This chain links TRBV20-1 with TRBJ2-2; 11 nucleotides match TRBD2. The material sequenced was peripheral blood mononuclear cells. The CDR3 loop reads CSARALAGAGELFF. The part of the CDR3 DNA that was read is TGCAGTGCTAGAGCACTAGCGGGAGCTGGGGAG.